The clone carrying this T cell receptor beta chain was seen many times. Time point described: persistent/refractory GD, antithyroid drugs over 5 years with positive TRAb. The TCR library was made from RNA that had been extracted from PBMCs in TRIzol. This sample stems from a study of regulatory T cells in long-lasting Graves disease. CDR3-region Arm-PCR and iRepertoire HTBI primers produced the TCR beta libraries. TCRdb ran MiXCR on the multiplex PCR reads and lists one entry per CDR3 protein. The data show a few hundred thousand distinct CDR3 sequences, around 22% seen once. The receptor comes from a female donor with Graves disease. The material was peripheral blood mononuclear cells (PBMCs), obtained when the disease was refractory, from a patient treated with antithyroid drugs.

The CDR3 spells CASSPGQSYGYTF. DNA of the CDR3: TGTGCCAGCAGTCCGGGACAGAGCTATGGCTACACCTTC. J is TRBJ1-2 and V is TRBV2; TRBD1 matches at 7 bases. The V segment lost 5 bases and the J segment 4 bases; nucleotides outside the gene matches: 4. Germline CDR1 is SNHLY and CDR2 is FYNNEI. This CDR3 comprises 13 residues.